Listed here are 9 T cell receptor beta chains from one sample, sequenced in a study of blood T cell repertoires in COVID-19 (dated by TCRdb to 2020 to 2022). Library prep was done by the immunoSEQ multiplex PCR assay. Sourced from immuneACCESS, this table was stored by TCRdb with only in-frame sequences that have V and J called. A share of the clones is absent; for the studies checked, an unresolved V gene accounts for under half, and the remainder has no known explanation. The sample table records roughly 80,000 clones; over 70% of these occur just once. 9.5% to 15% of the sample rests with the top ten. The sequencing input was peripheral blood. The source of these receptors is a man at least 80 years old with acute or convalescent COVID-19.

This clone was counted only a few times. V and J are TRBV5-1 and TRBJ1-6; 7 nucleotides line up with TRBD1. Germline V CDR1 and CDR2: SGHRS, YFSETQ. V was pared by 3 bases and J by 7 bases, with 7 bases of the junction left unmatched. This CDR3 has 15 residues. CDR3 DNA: TGCGCCAGCAGCTACGACAGGGATAAGAATTCACCCCTCCACTTT. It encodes CASSYDRDKNSPLHF.

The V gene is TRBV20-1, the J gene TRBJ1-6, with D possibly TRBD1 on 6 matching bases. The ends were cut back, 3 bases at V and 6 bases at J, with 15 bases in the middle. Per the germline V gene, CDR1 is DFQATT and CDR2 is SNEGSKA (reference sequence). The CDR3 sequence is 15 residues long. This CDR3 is CSASLGGQTNSPLHF. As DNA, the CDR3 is TGCAGTGCTAGTTTAGGGGGTCAGACTAATTCACCCCTCCACTTT.

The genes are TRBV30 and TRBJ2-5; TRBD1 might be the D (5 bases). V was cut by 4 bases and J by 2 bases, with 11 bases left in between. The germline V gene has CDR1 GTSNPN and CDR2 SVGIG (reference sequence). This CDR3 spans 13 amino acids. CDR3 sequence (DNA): TGTGCCTGGAAGGCTGGGGCGCAAGAGACCCAGTACTTC. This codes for CAWKAGAQETQYF.

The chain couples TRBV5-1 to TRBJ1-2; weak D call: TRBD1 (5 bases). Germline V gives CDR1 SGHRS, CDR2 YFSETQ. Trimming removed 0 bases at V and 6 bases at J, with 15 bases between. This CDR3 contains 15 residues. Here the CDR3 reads CASSLAGWQGNGYTF. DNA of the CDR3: TGCGCCAGCAGCTTGGCCGGGTGGCAGGGAAATGGCTACACCTTC.

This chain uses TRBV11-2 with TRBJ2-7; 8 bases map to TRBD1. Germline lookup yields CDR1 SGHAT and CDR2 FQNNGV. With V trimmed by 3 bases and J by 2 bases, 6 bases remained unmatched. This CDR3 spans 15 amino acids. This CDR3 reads CASSFGQGVPYEQYF. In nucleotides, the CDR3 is TGTGCCAGCAGCTTCGGACAGGGAGTCCCCTACGAGCAGTACTTC.

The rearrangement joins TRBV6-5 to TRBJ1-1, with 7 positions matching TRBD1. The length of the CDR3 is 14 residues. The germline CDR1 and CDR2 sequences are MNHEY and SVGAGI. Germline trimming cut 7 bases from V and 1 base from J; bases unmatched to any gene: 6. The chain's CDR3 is CASTGPGGNTEAFF. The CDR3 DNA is TGTGCCAGCACGGGACCAGGGGGGAACACTGAAGCTTTCTTT.

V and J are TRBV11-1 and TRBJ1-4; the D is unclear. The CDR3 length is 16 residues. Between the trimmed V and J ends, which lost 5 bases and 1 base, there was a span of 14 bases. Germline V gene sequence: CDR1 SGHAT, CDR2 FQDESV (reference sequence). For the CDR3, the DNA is TGTGCCAGCAGCCCTTTGACCCGGGGAACTAATGAAAAACTGTTTTTT. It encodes CASSPLTRGTNEKLFF.

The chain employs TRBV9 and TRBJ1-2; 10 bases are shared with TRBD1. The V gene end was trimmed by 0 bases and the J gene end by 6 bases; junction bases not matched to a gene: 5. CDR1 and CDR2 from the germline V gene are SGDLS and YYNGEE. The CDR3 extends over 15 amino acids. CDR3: CASSVATGTGDGYTF. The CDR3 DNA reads TGTGCCAGCAGCGTAGCTACCGGGACAGGGGATGGCTACACCTTC.

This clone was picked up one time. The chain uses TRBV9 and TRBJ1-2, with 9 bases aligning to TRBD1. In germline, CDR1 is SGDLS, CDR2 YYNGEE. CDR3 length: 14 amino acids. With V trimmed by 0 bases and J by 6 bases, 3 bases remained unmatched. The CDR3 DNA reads TGTGCCAGCAGCGTAGGGACAGGGGAGGATGGCTACACCTTC. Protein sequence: CASSVGTGEDGYTF.